The 2 T cell receptor beta chains reported below all come from one sample, sequenced in a study of spatial heterogeneity in lung cancer. Noted time point: sample taken at primary tumor resection. Whole RNA from tumor, nontumor lung or frozen PBMC was sequenced unsorted. TCRdb re-called the 5' RACE reads with MiXCR, one entry per CDR3 protein. The sample has around 63,000 distinct CDR3 sequences, roughly 8% seen once. The specimen was PBMCs, collected at surgery. These receptors all stem from a female donor with early-stage non-small cell lung cancer.

This clonotype occurred many times. The chain carries TRBV3-1 and TRBJ2-5, with D possibly matching TRBD1 (5 bases). CDR1 and CDR2 from the germline V gene are LGHDT and YNNKEL (reference sequence). The CDR3 sequence is 15 residues long. Trimming left V 1 base short and J 2 bases short, with 11 bases between. The CDR3: CASSQGLTAQETQYF. For the CDR3, the DNA is TGTGCCAGCAGCCAAGGACTGACAGCTCAAGAGACCCAGTACTTC.

The rearrangement uses TRBV20-1 and TRBJ1-1, with 9 bases identical to TRBD1. With V trimmed by 3 bases and J by 11 bases, 13 bases remained unmatched. CDR1 is DFQATT and CDR2 is SNEGSKA in the germline V gene (reference sequence). The CDR3 has 14 residues. Here the CDR3 reads CSASHLTGGVKAFF. The CDR3 DNA follows: TGCAGTGCTAGCCACCTTACAGGGGGCGTGAAGGCTTTCTTT.